The clone carrying this T cell receptor beta chain was observed a few times. These data are taken from a study of blood T cell repertoires in COVID-19. Background on the study: COVID-19 samples collected from the United States, Italy and Spain covered acute and convalescent phases.

Original handling: Estimation of nucleated cell counts was performed using reference gene primer amplification. The protocol was immunoSEQ multiplex PCR, while the TCRdb copy is restricted to in-frame clones and leaves out a portion. The V and J calls and clone size were taken over from that table, and D and trimming were inferred from the DNA. The sample consists of about 46,000 clones, around 90% of them appearing once. This CDR3 is built from 17 residues. Trimming shortened V by 3 bases and J by 1 base, and 16 bases separated the two germline ends. CDR1 and CDR2 (germline): SGHAT, FQNNGV. The sequence derives from a human donor with active COVID-19. The donor label of this sample is uncertain. What was sequenced was peripheral blood. The chain joins TRBV11-2 to TRBJ2-4; D might be TRBD2 (6 bases). CDR3 bases: TGTGCCAGCAGCTTGTTCGGTAGCGGAGGGGCCAAAAACATTCAGTACTTC. It yields the protein CASSLFGSGGAKNIQYF.